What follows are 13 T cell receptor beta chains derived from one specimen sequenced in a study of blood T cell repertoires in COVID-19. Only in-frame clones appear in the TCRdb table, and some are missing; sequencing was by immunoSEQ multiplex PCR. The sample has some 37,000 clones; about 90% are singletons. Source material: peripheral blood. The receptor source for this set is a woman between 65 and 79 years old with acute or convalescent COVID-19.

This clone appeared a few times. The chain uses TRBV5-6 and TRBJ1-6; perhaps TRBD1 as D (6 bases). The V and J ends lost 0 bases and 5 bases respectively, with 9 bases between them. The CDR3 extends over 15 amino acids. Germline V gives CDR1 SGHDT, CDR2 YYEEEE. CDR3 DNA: TGTGCCAGCAGCTTGGTTTGGACAGATAATTCACCCCTCCACTTT. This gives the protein CASSLVWTDNSPLHF.

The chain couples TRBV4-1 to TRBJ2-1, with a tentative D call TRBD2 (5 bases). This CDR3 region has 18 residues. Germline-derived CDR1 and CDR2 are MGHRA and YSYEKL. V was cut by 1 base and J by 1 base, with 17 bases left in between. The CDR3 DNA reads TGCGCCAGCAGCCAAGCTGAATTAGGATCGGGGTCCTACAATGAGCAGTTCTTC. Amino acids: CASSQAELGSGSYNEQFF.

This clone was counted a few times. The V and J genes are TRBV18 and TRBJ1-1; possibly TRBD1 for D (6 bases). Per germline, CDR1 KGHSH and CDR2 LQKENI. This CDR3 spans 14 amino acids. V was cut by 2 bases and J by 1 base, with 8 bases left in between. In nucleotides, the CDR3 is TGTGCCAGCTCACCAGACAGGCAGAACACTGAAGCTTTCTTT. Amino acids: CASSPDRQNTEAFF.

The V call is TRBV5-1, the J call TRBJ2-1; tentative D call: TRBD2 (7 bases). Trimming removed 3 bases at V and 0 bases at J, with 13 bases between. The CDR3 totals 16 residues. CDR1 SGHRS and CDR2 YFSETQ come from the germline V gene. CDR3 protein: CASSSAGASSYNEQFF. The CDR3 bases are TGCGCCAGCAGCTCTGCGGGGGCGAGCTCCTACAATGAGCAGTTCTTC. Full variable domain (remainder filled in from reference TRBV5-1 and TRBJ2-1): KAGVTQTPRYLIKTRGQQVTLSCSPISGHRSVSWYQQTPGQGLQFLFEYFSETQRNKGNFPGRFSGRQFSNSRSEMNVSTLELGDSALYLCASSSAGASSYNEQFFGPGTRLTVL.

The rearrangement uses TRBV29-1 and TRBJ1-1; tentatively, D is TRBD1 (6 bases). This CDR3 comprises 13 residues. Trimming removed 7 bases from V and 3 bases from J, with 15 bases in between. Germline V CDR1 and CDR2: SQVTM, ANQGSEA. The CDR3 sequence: CSAYRVEDTEAFF. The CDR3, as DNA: TGCAGCGCTTACAGGGTCGAGGACACTGAAGCTTTCTTT. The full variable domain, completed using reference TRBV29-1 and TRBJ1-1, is SAVISQKPSRDICQRGTSLTIQCQVDSQVTMMFWYRQQPGQSLTLIATANQGSEATYESGFVIDKFPISRPNLTFSTLTVSNMSPEDSSIYLCSAYRVEDTEAFFGQGTRLTVV.

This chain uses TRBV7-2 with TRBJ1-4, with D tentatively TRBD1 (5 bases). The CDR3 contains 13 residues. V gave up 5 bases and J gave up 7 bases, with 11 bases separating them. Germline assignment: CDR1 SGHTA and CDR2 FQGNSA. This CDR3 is CASSPSGGEKLFF. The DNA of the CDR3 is TGTGCCAGCAGCCCCTCGGGGGGTGAAAAACTGTTTTTT.

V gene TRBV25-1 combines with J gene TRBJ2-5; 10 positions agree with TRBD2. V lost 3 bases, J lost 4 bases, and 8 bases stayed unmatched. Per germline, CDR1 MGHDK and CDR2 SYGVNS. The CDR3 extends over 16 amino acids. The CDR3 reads CASSDRSGRAIETQYF. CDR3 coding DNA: TGTGCCAGCAGTGATAGGAGCGGGAGGGCCATAGAGACCCAGTACTTC. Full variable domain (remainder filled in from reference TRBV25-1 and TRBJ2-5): EADIYQTPRYLVIGTGKKITLECSQTMGHDKMYWYQQDPGMELHLIHYSYGVNSTEKGDLSSESTVSRIRTEHFPLTLESARPSHTSQYLCASSDRSGRAIETQYFGPGTRLLVL.

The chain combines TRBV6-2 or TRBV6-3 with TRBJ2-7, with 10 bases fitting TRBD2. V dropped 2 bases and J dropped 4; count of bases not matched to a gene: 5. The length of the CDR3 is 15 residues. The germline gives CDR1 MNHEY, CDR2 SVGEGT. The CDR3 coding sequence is TGTGCCAGCAGTTACGGGCTAGCGGGAGTTTACGAGCAGTACGTC. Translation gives CASSYGLAGVYEQYV.

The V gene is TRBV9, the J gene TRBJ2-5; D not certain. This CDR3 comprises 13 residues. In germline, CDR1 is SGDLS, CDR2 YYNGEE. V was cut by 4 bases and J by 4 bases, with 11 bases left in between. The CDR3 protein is CASSLNGRETQYF. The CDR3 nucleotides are TGTGCCAGCAGCCTTAACGGTCGAGAGACCCAGTACTTC.

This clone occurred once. The CDR3 region has the DNA TGTGCCACCACGTCCCTGAACACCGGGGAGCTGTTTTTT. It is translated as CATTSLNTGELFF. The J gene is TRBJ2-2, the V gene TRBV24-1; D is unresolved. The CDR3 contains 13 residues. Germline lookup yields CDR1 KGHDR and CDR2 SFDVKD. The ends were cut back, 8 bases at V and 1 base at J, with 7 bases in the middle.

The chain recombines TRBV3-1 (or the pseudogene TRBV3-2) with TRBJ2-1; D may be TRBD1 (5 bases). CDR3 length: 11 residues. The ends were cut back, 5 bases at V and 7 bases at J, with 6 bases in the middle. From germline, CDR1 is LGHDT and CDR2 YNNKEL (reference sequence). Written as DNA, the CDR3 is TGTGCCAGCAGCGGACAAAATGAGCAGTTCTTC. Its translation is CASSGQNEQFF.

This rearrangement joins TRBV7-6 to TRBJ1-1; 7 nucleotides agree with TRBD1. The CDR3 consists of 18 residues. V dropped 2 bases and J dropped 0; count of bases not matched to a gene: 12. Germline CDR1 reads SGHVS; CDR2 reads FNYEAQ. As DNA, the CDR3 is TGTGCCAGCAGCTTAAACGGAGGGGGCGCGGGTTTGAACACTGAAGCTTTCTTT. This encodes CASSLNGGGAGLNTEAFF.

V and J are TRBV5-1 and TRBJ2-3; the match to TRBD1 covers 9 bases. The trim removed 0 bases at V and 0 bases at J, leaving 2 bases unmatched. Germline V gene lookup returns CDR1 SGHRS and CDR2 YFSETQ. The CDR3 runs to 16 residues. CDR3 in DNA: TGCGCCAGCAGCTTGGACAGGGGGCTAAGCACAGATACGCAGTATTTT. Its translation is CASSLDRGLSTDTQYF.